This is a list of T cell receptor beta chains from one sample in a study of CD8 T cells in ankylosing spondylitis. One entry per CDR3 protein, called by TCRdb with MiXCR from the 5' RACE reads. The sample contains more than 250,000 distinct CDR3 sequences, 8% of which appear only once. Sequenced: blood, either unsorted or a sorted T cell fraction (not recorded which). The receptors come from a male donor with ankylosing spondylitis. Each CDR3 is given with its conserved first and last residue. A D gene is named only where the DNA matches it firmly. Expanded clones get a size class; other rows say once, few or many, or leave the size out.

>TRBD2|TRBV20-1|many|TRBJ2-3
CSARGDSGRGGDTQYF
TGCAGTGCTAGAGGTGATAGCGGGAGGGGCGGAGATACGCAGTATTTT
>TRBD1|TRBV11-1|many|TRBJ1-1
CASSFSGTAIGEAFF
TGTGCCAGCAGCTTTTCCGGGACAGCCATAGGGGAAGCTTTCTTT
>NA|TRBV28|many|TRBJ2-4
CASSLFREGGAKNIQYF
TGTGCCAGCAGTTTATTTAGGGAGGGGGGTGCCAAAAACATTCAGTACTTC
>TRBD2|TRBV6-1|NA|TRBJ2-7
CASSPLGGRGYEQYF
TGTGCCAGCAGCCCTCTGGGCGGGAGAGGCTACGAGCAGTACTTC
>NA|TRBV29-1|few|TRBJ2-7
CSVAPGRTFTYEQYF
TGCAGCGTCGCCCCGGGGAGGACTTTCACCTACGAGCAGTACTTC
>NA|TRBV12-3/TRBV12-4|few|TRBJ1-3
CASRLHGVSGNTIYF
TGTGCCAGCAGGCTACACGGAGTGTCTGGAAACACCATATATTTT
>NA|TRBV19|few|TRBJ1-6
CASSLRPSSYNSPLHF
TGTGCCAGTAGTCTGAGACCGAGCTCCTATAATTCACCCCTCCACTTT
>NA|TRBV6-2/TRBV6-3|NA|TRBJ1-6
CASKPGTSNSPLHF
TGTGCCAGCAAACCTGGGACGTCGAATTCACCCCTCCACTTT
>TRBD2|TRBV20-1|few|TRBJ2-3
CTAGTSGRMVTQYF
TGCACCGCAGGGACTAGCGGGAGGATGGTTACGCAGTATTTT
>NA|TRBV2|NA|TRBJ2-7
CASSGDTPYEQYF
TGTGCCAGCAGCGGGGACACCCCCTACGAGCAGTACTTC
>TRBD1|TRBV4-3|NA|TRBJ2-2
CASSQVIKTGGNTGELFF
TGCGCCAGCAGCCAAGTAATCAAGACAGGGGGGAACACCGGGGAGCTGTTTTTT
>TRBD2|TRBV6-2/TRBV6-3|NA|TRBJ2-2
CASTLLGLAGVSGELFF
TGTGCCAGCACCCTACTGGGGCTAGCGGGAGTTAGCGGGGAGCTGTTTTTT
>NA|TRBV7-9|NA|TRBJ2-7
CASSPRVSDGNYEQYF
TGTGCCAGCAGCCCCCGTGTTTCGGACGGAAACTACGAGCAGTACTTC
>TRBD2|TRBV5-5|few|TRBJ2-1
CASRDPGLAETNNEQFF
TGTGCCAGCAGGGACCCGGGACTAGCGGAAACAAACAATGAGCAGTTCTTC
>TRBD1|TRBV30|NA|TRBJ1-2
CAWSNRGYTGGYTF
TGTGCCTGGAGTAACAGGGGGTACACCGGTGGCTACACCTTC
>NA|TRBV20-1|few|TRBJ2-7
CSASESTGEGSEQYF
TGCAGTGCTAGTGAGTCGACAGGGGAGGGATCCGAGCAGTACTTC
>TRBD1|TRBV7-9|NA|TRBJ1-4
CASSFWTGGGEKLFF
TGTGCCAGCAGCTTTTGGACAGGGGGAGGTGAAAAACTGTTTTTT
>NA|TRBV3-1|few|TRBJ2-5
CASSAGPYGETQYF
TGTGCCAGCAGCGCCGGACCATATGGGGAGACCCAGTACTTC
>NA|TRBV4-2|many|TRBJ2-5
CASSQGDHQETQYF
TGTGCCAGCAGCCAAGGGGACCATCAAGAGACCCAGTACTTC
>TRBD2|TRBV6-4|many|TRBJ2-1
CASSAGTSGYNEQFF
TGTGCCAGCAGCGCCGGGACTAGCGGGTACAATGAGCAGTTCTTC
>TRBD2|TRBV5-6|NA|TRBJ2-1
CASSYVSGRAREQFF
TGTGCCAGCAGCTACGTTAGCGGGAGGGCCCGTGAGCAGTTCTTC
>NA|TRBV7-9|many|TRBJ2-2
CASSLGGTNTGELFF
TGTGCCAGCAGCTTGGGCGGCACGAACACCGGGGAGCTGTTTTTT
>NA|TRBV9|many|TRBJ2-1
CASSVDLGALDNEQFF
TGTGCCAGCAGCGTAGATTTGGGAGCTTTAGATAATGAGCAGTTCTTC
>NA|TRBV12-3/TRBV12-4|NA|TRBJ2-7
CASSQDYYEQYF
TGTGCCAGCAGTCAGGACTACTACGAGCAGTACTTC
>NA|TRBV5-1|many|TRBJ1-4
CASSSTSADEKLFF
TGCGCCAGCAGCTCGACCTCAGCAGATGAAAAACTGTTTTTT
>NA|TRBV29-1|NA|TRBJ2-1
CSVDMGAGRGSSYNEQFF
TGCAGCGTTGATATGGGGGCCGGGCGGGGCAGCTCCTACAATGAGCAGTTCTTC
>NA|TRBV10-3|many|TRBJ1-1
CAIMSRGETEAFF
TGTGCCATCATGAGCCGGGGGGAGACTGAAGCTTTCTTT
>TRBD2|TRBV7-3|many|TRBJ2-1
CASSRTSGSYEQFF
TGTGCCAGCAGCCGGACTAGCGGGAGTTATGAGCAGTTCTTC
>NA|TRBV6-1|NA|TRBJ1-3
CASSRIGADYSGNTIYF
TGTGCCAGCAGTCGGATCGGGGCGGACTACTCTGGAAACACCATATATTTT
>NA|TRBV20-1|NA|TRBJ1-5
CSAGTGTYNQPQHF
TGCAGTGCTGGAACCGGGACATATAATCAGCCCCAGCATTTT
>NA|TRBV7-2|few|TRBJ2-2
CASSLGSARANTGELFF
TGTGCCAGCAGCTTAGGTTCGGCGAGGGCGAACACCGGGGAGCTGTTTTTT
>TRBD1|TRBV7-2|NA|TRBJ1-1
CASSARTGRTEAFF
TGTGCCAGCAGCGCCCGGACAGGGCGGACTGAAGCTTTCTTT
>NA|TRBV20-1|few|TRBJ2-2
CSASPGYTGGELFF
TGCAGTGCTAGCCCAGGGTATACCGGCGGAGAGCTGTTTTTT
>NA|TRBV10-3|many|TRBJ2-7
CAITHSDSSYEQYF
TGTGCCATCACCCACAGTGACAGCTCCTACGAGCAGTACTTC
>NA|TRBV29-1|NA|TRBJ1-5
CSVGQDNRPQHF
TGCAGCGTTGGACAGGACAATCGGCCCCAGCATTTT
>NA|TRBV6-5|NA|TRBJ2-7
CASSYRVGQVEQYF
TGTGCCAGCAGTTACAGGGTCGGGCAGGTCGAGCAGTACTTC
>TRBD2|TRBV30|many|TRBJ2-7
CAWSDSGNQPYEQYF
TGTGCCTGGAGTGATAGCGGGAACCAGCCCTACGAGCAGTACTTC
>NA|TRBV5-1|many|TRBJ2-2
CASSTDPNTGELFF
TGCGCCAGCAGCACGGACCCGAACACCGGGGAGCTGTTTTTT
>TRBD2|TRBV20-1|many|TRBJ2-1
CSARDYETSGYTPQEQFF
TGCAGTGCTAGAGATTATGAGACTAGCGGGTATACCCCTCAGGAGCAGTTCTTC
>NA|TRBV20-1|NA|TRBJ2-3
CSARGTVSTDTQYF
TGCAGTGCTAGAGGGACGGTGAGCACAGATACGCAGTATTTT
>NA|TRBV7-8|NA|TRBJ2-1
CASGLPAEHEQFF
TGTGCCAGCGGACTACCCGCCGAACATGAGCAGTTCTTC
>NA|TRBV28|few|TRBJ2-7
CASSPLSGTRSYEQYF
TGTGCCAGCAGCCCGCTCAGTGGCACCCGCTCCTACGAGCAGTACTTC
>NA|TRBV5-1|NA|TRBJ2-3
CASSLAPAGSTDTQYF
TGCGCCAGCAGCTTGGCACCTGCCGGCAGCACAGATACGCAGTATTTT
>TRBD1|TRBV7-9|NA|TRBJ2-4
CASSPDRGIGNIQYF
TGTGCCAGCAGCCCGGACAGGGGAATTGGAAACATTCAGTACTTC
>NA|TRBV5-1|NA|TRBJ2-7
CASSIDTAYEQYF
TGCGCCAGCAGCATTGACACGGCCTACGAGCAGTACTTC
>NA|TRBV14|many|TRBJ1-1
CASSRGGPMNTEAFF
TGTGCCAGCAGCCGGGGCGGGCCTATGAACACTGAAGCTTTCTTT
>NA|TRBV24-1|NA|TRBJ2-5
CATLGQRFQETQYF
TGTGCCACCCTAGGACAGAGATTTCAAGAGACCCAGTACTTC
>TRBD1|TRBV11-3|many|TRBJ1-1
CASSLGQGGPAEAFF
TGTGCCAGCAGCTTAGGACAGGGCGGCCCGGCTGAAGCTTTCTTT
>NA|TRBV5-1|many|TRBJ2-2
CASSFTNTAGELFF
TGCGCCAGCAGCTTTACGAACACTGCCGGGGAGCTGTTTTTT
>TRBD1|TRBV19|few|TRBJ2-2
CASSGRQGPGELFF
TGTGCCAGTAGTGGACGACAGGGCCCCGGGGAGCTGTTTTTT
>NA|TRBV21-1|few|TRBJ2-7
CASSISSGYEQYF
TGTGCCAGCAGCATCTCTAGCGGATACGAGCAGTACTTC
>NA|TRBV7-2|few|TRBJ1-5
CASSIRHTSNQPQHF
TGTGCCAGCAGCATTCGACATACTAGCAATCAGCCCCAGCATTTT
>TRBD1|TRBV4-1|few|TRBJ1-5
CASSPGGANQPQHF
TGCGCCAGCAGCCCAGGGGGCGCAAATCAGCCCCAGCATTTT
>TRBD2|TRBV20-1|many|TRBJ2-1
CSAKTGTSELGQFF
TGCAGTGCTAAGACCGGGACTAGCGAACTTGGGCAGTTCTTC
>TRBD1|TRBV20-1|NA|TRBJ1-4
CSAPRTGRNEKLFF
TGCAGTGCCCCCCGGACAGGGCGGAATGAAAAACTGTTTTTT